The 22 T cell receptor beta chains below come from one sample, sequenced in a study of cytomegalovirus exposure and HLA in healthy donors listed by TCRdb under 2017. Library construction relied on the immunoSEQ multiplex PCR assay. TCRdb holds this immuneACCESS table with in-frame rearrangements only. Some clones are missing; in checked studies, unresolved V genes explain under half, and the rest has no known cause. Present in this sample are around 300,000 clones, 70% to 90% of which were seen just once. The ten largest make up around 1% of the sample. The sequenced material came from PBMCs. The receptors were sampled from a woman under 30 in good health and CMV-seronegative.

The chain has TRBV29-1 and TRBJ2-2; 7 bases match TRBD1. There are 12 residues in the CDR3. After removal of 7 bases from V and 6 bases from J, the junction contained 5 bases not matched to a gene. Germline V gene sequence: CDR1 SQVTM, CDR2 ANQGSEA. The CDR3 protein is CSGHQGAGELFF. The CDR3 region has the DNA TGCAGCGGTCATCAGGGGGCCGGGGAGCTGTTTTTT.

V and J are TRBV29-1 and TRBJ2-7; a possible D gene is TRBD1 (6 bases). Germline-derived CDR1 and CDR2 are SQVTM and ANQGSEA. V lost 5 bases to trimming and J lost 4 bases, with 18 bases between them. The CDR3 covers 14 residues. In DNA form, the CDR3 reads TGCAGCGTTATCGCCCCGACCGGGACATACGAGCAGTACTTC. Its protein product is CSVIAPTGTYEQYF.

The chain links TRBV5-1 to TRBJ2-1, with 12 bases aligning to TRBD1. CDR3 length: 17 residues. CDR1 is SGHRS and CDR2 is YFSETQ in the germline V gene. Trimming removed 4 bases from V and 1 base from J; junction bases left unmatched: 6. The CDR3 sequence: CASSPGTGGQSYNEQFF. The CDR3 DNA follows: TGCGCCAGCAGCCCGGGGACAGGGGGCCAATCCTACAATGAGCAGTTCTTC.

This clone turned up a few times. The sample carries other DNA sequences with the same CDR3. The V gene is TRBV18, the J gene TRBJ1-1, with 7 positions matching TRBD1. This CDR3 contains 14 residues. The germline CDR1 and CDR2 sequences are KGHSH and LQKENI. V was clipped by 1 base and J by 1 base; unmatched bases: 0. CDR3 protein: CASSPRTGNTEAFF. In DNA form, the CDR3 reads TGTGCCAGCTCACCACGGACAGGGAACACTGAAGCTTTCTTT.

This clone was seen just once. The genes are TRBV4-1 and TRBJ2-7; TRBD2 is a possible D gene (6 bases). Trimming shortened V by 4 bases and J by 1 base, and 11 bases separated the two germline ends. The CDR3 is 14 amino acids. The germline CDR1 and CDR2 sequences are MGHRA and YSYEKL. The DNA of the CDR3 is TGCGCCAGCAGCCGCCCGGGACTTTCCTACGAGCAGTACTTC. Translation: CASSRPGLSYEQYF.

V is TRBV6-1 and J is TRBJ1-2; 9 nucleotides line up with TRBD1. V gave up 3 bases and J gave up 8 bases; unmatched junction bases: 16. Germline loops: CDR1 MNHNS, CDR2 SASEGT. CDR3 size: 17 residues. The CDR3 coding sequence is TGTGCCAGCAGTGACTTCTCTCCGGGACAGGGAATAAGGGGCTACACCTTC. This encodes CASSDFSPGQGIRGYTF.

The chain recombines TRBV5-1 with TRBJ2-7; D is possibly TRBD2 (6 bases). The germline gives CDR1 SGHRS, CDR2 YFSETQ. The CDR3 spans 14 residues. Trimming pared 0 bases from V and 7 bases from J, leaving 14 bases between. CDR3 sequence (DNA): TGCGCCAGCAGCTTGGGAGGAGGGACGGGAGAGCAGTACTTC. As protein: CASSLGGGTGEQYF.

The rearrangement uses TRBV7-2 and TRBJ2-7; 9 bases align to TRBD2. The CDR3 contains 14 residues. V shed 1 base, J shed 2 bases, and the junction held 0 bases outside the gene matches. Germline CDR1 is SGHTA and CDR2 is FQGNSA. The CDR3 sequence: CASSLGLAAYEQYF. DNA of the CDR3: TGTGCCAGCAGCTTAGGACTAGCGGCCTACGAGCAGTACTTC. The entire variable domain, with the rest obtained from reference TRBV7-2 and TRBJ2-7, is as follows: GAGVSQSPSNKVTEKGKDVELRCDPISGHTALYWYRQSLGQGLEFLIYFQGNSAPDKSGLPSDRFSAERTGGSVSTLTIQRTQQEDSAVYLCASSLGLAAYEQYFGPGTRLTVT.

V is TRBV4-1 and J is TRBJ1-4, with D possibly being TRBD1 (5 bases). Germline CDR1 MGHRA, CDR2 YSYEKL. CDR3 size: 15 residues. Trimming took 1 base from V and 5 from J, leaving 11 bases between them. The DNA for the CDR3 is TGCGCCAGCAGCCAAGGGAGGGGCCCAAATGAAAAACTGTTTTTT. Amino acids: CASSQGRGPNEKLFF.

The chain carries TRBV25-1 and TRBJ1-2; D is perhaps TRBD1 (6 bases). The CDR3 is made up of 16 amino acids. V lost 3 bases, J lost 3 bases, and 17 bases lay in between. Looked up from germline, CDR1 is MGHDK and CDR2 is SYGVNS. This chain's CDR3 is CASSEVSAGVYYGYTF. The DNA of the CDR3 is TGTGCCAGCAGTGAGGTATCGGCAGGGGTTTACTATGGCTACACCTTC.

The chain uses TRBV2 and TRBJ1-2; D unclear. In germline, CDR1 is SNHLY, CDR2 FYNNEI. Trimming took 1 base from V and 0 from J, leaving 9 bases between them. The CDR3 spans 15 residues. The DNA for the CDR3 is TGTGCCAGCAGTGAAGAAGAGGATGCTAACTATGGCTACACCTTC. Encoded protein: CASSEEEDANYGYTF.

The chain is built from TRBV19 and TRBJ1-4; D is unclear. The CDR3 loop spans 17 amino acids. The germline V gene has CDR1 LNHDA and CDR2 SQIVND (reference sequence). Trimming took 0 bases from V and 5 from J, leaving 16 bases between them. DNA for the CDR3: TGTGCCAGTAGTATAGAGGCGGCTTTCCACTCGAATGAAAAACTGTTTTTT. Translated: CASSIEAAFHSNEKLFF.

This chain links TRBV10-1 with TRBJ2-7, with 8 nucleotides matching TRBD2. The length of the CDR3 is 14 residues. Germline V gene sequence: CDR1 WNHNN, CDR2 SYGVQD (reference sequence). Trimming removed 2 bases from V and 4 bases from J; junction bases left unmatched: 4. This CDR3 is CASSEQRGRYEQYF. As DNA, the CDR3 is TGCGCCAGCAGTGAGCAGCGCGGGAGGTACGAGCAGTACTTC.

The chain employs TRBV9 and TRBJ1-2, with 9 positions matching TRBD1. Trimming removed 0 bases from V and 7 bases from J; junction bases left unmatched: 1. The length of the CDR3 is 13 residues. From germline, CDR1 is SGDLS and CDR2 YYNGEE. The chain's CDR3 is CASSVGQGGGYTF. Written as DNA, the CDR3 is TGTGCCAGCAGCGTAGGACAGGGGGGTGGCTACACCTTC.

V gene TRBV9 combines with J gene TRBJ1-5; no clear D. The CDR3 has 15 amino acids. Deletions cut 3 bases from V and 2 bases from J, with 12 bases between. Germline loops: CDR1 SGDLS, CDR2 YYNGEE. CDR3 in amino acids: CASSASTGGNQPQHF. Here the CDR3 DNA reads TGTGCCAGCAGCGCCTCGACGGGAGGCAATCAGCCCCAGCATTTT.

The rearrangement joins TRBV6-6 to TRBJ2-7, with a weak D call TRBD1 (5 bases). Germline loops: CDR1 MNHNY, CDR2 SVGAGI (reference sequence). V shed 3 bases and J shed 4 bases, with 10 bases lying between them. There are 13 residues in the CDR3. The CDR3, as DNA: TGTGCCAGCAGTTATTTCGACAGATACGAGCAGTACTTC. As protein: CASSYFDRYEQYF.

This clone was seen a single time. V usage is TRBV5-1 and J usage is TRBJ2-3, with 12 bases fitting TRBD2. This CDR3 is built from 17 residues. The junction had 7 bases not matched to a gene; V was cut back by 1 base and J by 4 bases. Germline assignment: CDR1 SGHRS and CDR2 YFSETQ. As DNA, the CDR3 is TGCGCCAGCAGCTTGTCTAGCGGGGGGGTTGTGGCAGATACGCAGTATTTT. This encodes CASSLSSGGVVADTQYF.

The chain combines TRBV25-1 with TRBJ2-3, with TRBD2 matching 14 bases. V shed 0 bases and J 6 bases; nucleotides not matched to a gene: 8. There are 18 residues in the CDR3. Germline CDR1 MGHDK, CDR2 SYGVNS. CDR3 sequence reads: CASSEYLGTSGSSDTQYF. In DNA form, the CDR3 reads TGTGCCAGCAGTGAATATTTGGGGACTAGCGGGAGTAGCGATACGCAGTATTTT.

This clone was counted a single time. The chain combines TRBV21-1 with TRBJ1-5. TRBV21-1 is classified as a pseudogene. The CDR3 consists of 12 residues. The DNA of the CDR3 is TGTGCCAGCAGCGGGAGAGATCAGCCCCAGCATTTT. This gives the protein CASSGRDQPQHF.

The chain joins TRBV9 to TRBJ1-6, with 7 bases matching TRBD1. Germline lookup yields CDR1 SGDLS and CDR2 YYNGEE. The CDR3 contains 15 residues. Trimming removed 4 bases from V and 11 bases from J; junction bases left unmatched: 12. The CDR3 region is CASSSGTEGLAPLHF. In DNA, the CDR3 is TGTGCCAGCAGCTCCGGGACAGAGGGCCTAGCACCCCTCCACTTT.

The rearrangement joins TRBV5-1 to TRBJ2-1, with 8 positions matching TRBD2. CDR1 and CDR2 from the germline V gene are SGHRS and YFSETQ. Trimming at V came to 4 bases and at J to 0 bases, leaving 3 bases not matched to a gene. The CDR3 is made up of 15 amino acids. The CDR3 DNA follows: TGCGCCAGCAGCGCCGCGGGGGGCTCCTACAATGAGCAGTTCTTC. Translating gives CASSAAGGSYNEQFF.

The chain employs TRBV30 and TRBJ1-4; D unresolved. CDR1 and CDR2 (germline): GTSNPN, SVGIG (reference sequence). Trimming left V 2 bases short and J 8 bases short, with 6 bases between. The CDR3 spans 11 residues. The CDR3: CAWSLYEKLFF. The CDR3 coding sequence is TGTGCCTGGAGTCTATACGAAAAACTGTTTTTT. Full variable domain (rest looked up from reference TRBV30 and TRBJ1-4): SQTIHQWPATLVQPVGSPLSLECTVEGTSNPNLYWYRQAAGRGLQLLFYSVGIGQISSEVPQNLSASRPQDRQFILSSKKLLLSDSGFYLCAWSLYEKLFFGSGTQLSVL.